The rows below give T cell receptor beta chains drawn from one sample of a study of blood T cell repertoires in COVID-19. Data came from immunoSEQ multiplex PCR; TCRdb stores just in-frame clones and leaves some out. The data show about 66,000 clones, roughly 82% seen once. Material for sequencing was peripheral blood. These receptors all stem from a man in his 60s with acute or convalescent COVID-19. CDR3s include the opening cysteine and the closing phenylalanine or tryptophan. D genes are given only for firm matches. Rows give clone size only sometimes, using once, few, many, or a class for an expanded clone.

cdr3_aa: CASSLRLLKEANVLTF
cdr3_nt: TGTGCCAGCAGCCTCAGACTTCTTAAGGAGGCCAACGTCCTGACTTTC
v_call: TRBV5-6
j_call: TRBJ2-6
clone_size: NA
d_call: NA

cdr3_aa: CASSGPVASGPLADTQYF
cdr3_nt: TGTGCCAGCAGCGGACCCGTCGCTAGCGGCCCTCTTGCGGATACGCAGTATTTT
v_call: TRBV9
j_call: TRBJ2-3
clone_size: NA
d_call: TRBD2

cdr3_aa: CASSRDRATGYTF
cdr3_nt: TGTGCCAGCAGTAGAGACAGGGCGACAGGCTACACCTTC
v_call: TRBV27
j_call: TRBJ1-2
clone_size: few
d_call: TRBD1

cdr3_aa: CASSLLSTGSETQYF
cdr3_nt: TGTGCCAGCAGCCTTCTTTCCACAGGGTCGGAGACCCAGTACTTC
v_call: TRBV14
j_call: TRBJ2-5
clone_size: NA
d_call: NA

cdr3_aa: CASSVGPVTSGNTIYF
cdr3_nt: TGTGCCAGCAGCGTAGGTCCAGTTACCTCTGGAAACACCATATATTTT
v_call: TRBV9
j_call: TRBJ1-3
clone_size: NA
d_call: NA

cdr3_aa: CASRSGGGIYEQYF
cdr3_nt: TGTGCCAGCAGGTCAGGGGGCGGTATCTACGAGCAGTACTTC
v_call: TRBV6-6
j_call: TRBJ2-7
clone_size: NA
d_call: TRBD1

cdr3_aa: CASSHMTSGLGSGELFF
cdr3_nt: TGCGCCAGCAGCCACATGACTAGCGGGTTGGGGTCCGGGGAGCTGTTTTTT
v_call: TRBV5-1
j_call: TRBJ2-2
clone_size: NA
d_call: TRBD2

cdr3_aa: CAWSGESYEQYF
cdr3_nt: TGTGCCTGGAGTGGGGAGTCCTACGAGCAGTACTTC
v_call: TRBV30
j_call: TRBJ2-7
clone_size: NA
d_call: NA

cdr3_aa: CASSFSGRELFF
cdr3_nt: TGTGCCAGCAGTTTTTCGGGTCGCGAGCTGTTTTTT
v_call: TRBV27
j_call: TRBJ2-2
clone_size: NA
d_call: NA

cdr3_aa: CASSQIGGTSRYNEQFF
cdr3_nt: TGCGCCAGCAGCCAAATAGGAGGGACTAGTAGGTACAATGAGCAGTTCTTC
v_call: TRBV4-1
j_call: TRBJ2-1
clone_size: NA
d_call: TRBD2

cdr3_aa: CASSQDGTSGGASNEQFF
cdr3_nt: TGCGCCAGCAGCCAAGACGGGACTAGCGGGGGGGCGAGCAATGAGCAGTTCTTC
v_call: TRBV4-1
j_call: TRBJ2-1
clone_size: NA
d_call: TRBD2

cdr3_aa: CASSRRELQEAGELFF
cdr3_nt: TGTGCCAGCAGTCGTAGGGAGCTACAAGAAGCGGGGGAGCTGTTTTTT
v_call: TRBV7-2
j_call: TRBJ2-2
clone_size: NA
d_call: NA

cdr3_aa: CASRLSGMNTEAFF
cdr3_nt: TGCGCCAGCAGGCTGTCCGGGATGAACACTGAAGCTTTCTTT
v_call: TRBV5-1
j_call: TRBJ1-1
clone_size: few
d_call: NA

cdr3_aa: CASSPGRGNEQFF
cdr3_nt: TGTGCCAGCAGCCCGGGGAGGGGAAATGAGCAGTTCTTC
v_call: TRBV11-2
j_call: TRBJ2-1
clone_size: NA
d_call: TRBD2

cdr3_aa: CASSQVPREDGYTF
cdr3_nt: TGTGCCAGCAGCCAAGTTCCCCGGGAGGATGGCTACACCTTC
v_call: TRBV3-1/TRBV3-2
j_call: TRBJ1-2
clone_size: NA
d_call: NA

cdr3_aa: CASSQDSTGGQANYGYTF
cdr3_nt: TGTGCCAGCAGCCAAGATTCGACAGGGGGCCAAGCTAACTATGGCTACACCTTC
v_call: TRBV3-1/TRBV3-2
j_call: TRBJ1-2
clone_size: few
d_call: TRBD1

cdr3_aa: CASSPDTNTGELFF
cdr3_nt: TGTGCCAGCAGCCCGGACACGAACACCGGGGAGCTGTTTTTT
v_call: TRBV9
j_call: TRBJ2-2
clone_size: NA
d_call: NA

cdr3_aa: CASSPSGTGYQPQHF
cdr3_nt: TGCGCCAGCAGCCCGTCCGGGACAGGGTATCAGCCCCAGCATTTT
v_call: TRBV5-1
j_call: TRBJ1-5
clone_size: NA
d_call: TRBD1

cdr3_aa: CASSQSQGFYGYTF
cdr3_nt: TGTGCCAGCAGCCAGTCACAGGGTTTTTATGGCTACACCTTC
v_call: TRBV3-1/TRBV3-2
j_call: TRBJ1-2
clone_size: NA
d_call: NA

cdr3_aa: CASRLDRGAAYEQYF
cdr3_nt: TGTGCCAGCAGACTCGACAGGGGGGCCGCCTACGAGCAGTACTTC
v_call: TRBV5-4
j_call: TRBJ2-7
clone_size: once
d_call: TRBD1

cdr3_aa: CASSLVASGGVRETQYF
cdr3_nt: TGTGCCAGCAGCTTGGTAGCTAGCGGGGGGGTCCGAGAGACCCAGTACTTC
v_call: TRBV5-5
j_call: TRBJ2-5
clone_size: NA
d_call: TRBD2

cdr3_aa: CASTDPGIRQPQHF
cdr3_nt: TGTGCCAGTACCGACCCAGGGATCAGACAGCCCCAGCATTTT
v_call: TRBV19
j_call: TRBJ1-5
clone_size: NA
d_call: NA